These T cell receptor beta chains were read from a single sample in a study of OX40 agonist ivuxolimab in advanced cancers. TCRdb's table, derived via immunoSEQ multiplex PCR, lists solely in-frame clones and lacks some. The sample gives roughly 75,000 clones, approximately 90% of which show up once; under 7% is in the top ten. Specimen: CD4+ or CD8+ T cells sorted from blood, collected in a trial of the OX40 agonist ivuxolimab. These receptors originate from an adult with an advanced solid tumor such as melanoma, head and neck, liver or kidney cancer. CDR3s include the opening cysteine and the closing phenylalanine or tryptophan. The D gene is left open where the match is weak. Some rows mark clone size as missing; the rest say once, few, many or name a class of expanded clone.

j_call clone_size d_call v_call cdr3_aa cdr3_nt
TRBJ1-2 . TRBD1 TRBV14 CASSQDLGGDSPGDGYTF TGTGCCAGCAGCCAAGATCTTGGAGGGGACAGCCCCGGGGATGGCTACACCTTC
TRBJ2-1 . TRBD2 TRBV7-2 CASSASLAGSYNEQFF TGTGCCAGCAGCGCATCGCTAGCGGGGAGCTACAATGAGCAGTTCTTC
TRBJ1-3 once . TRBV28 CASSLTGGDILKDTIYF TGTGCCAGCAGTTTAACTGGCGGGGACATTCTGAAGGACACCATATATTTT
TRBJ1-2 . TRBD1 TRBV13 CASSLGHGGGQIGYTF TGTGCCAGCAGCTTAGGCCATGGTGGGGGACAGATTGGCTACACCTTC
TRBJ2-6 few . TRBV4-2 CASSQVSPSGANVLTF TGTGCCAGCAGCCAAGTAAGCCCCTCTGGGGCCAACGTCCTGACTTTC
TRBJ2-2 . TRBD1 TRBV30 CAWIWGQGNTGELFF TGTGCCTGGATATGGGGACAGGGGAACACCGGGGAGCTGTTTTTT
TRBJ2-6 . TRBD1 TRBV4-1 CASSENRGQTSGANVLTF TGCGCCAGCAGCGAAAACAGGGGCCAGACCTCTGGGGCCAACGTCCTGACTTTC
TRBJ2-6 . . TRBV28 CASSFHLAGTGANVLTF TGTGCCAGCAGTTTTCACTTGGCGGGAACTGGGGCCAACGTCCTGACTTTC
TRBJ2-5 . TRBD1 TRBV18 CASSPRETGNESKETQYF TGTGCCAGCTCACCACGTGAGACAGGGAATGAATCCAAAGAGACCCAGTACTTC
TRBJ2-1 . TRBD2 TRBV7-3 CASSLIAGANNEQFF TGTGCCAGCAGCTTGATAGCGGGAGCCAACAATGAGCAGTTCTTC
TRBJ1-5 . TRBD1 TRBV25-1 CASSVPDREQPQHF TGTGCCAGCAGTGTTCCGGACAGGGAGCAGCCCCAGCATTTT
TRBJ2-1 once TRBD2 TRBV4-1 CASSQFLAGGVHEQFF TGCGCCAGCAGCCAATTCCTAGCGGGAGGTGTCCATGAGCAGTTCTTC
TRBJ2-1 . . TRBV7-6 CASSLDLLSSYNEQFF TGTGCCAGCAGCTTAGATCTTTTGAGCTCCTACAATGAGCAGTTCTTC
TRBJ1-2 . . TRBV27 CASSLWGGGVGGYTF TGTGCCAGCAGTTTGTGGGGGGGCGGAGTAGGCGGCTACACCTTC
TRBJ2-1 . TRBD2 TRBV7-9 CASSSPLAGGPSYNEQFF TGTGCCAGCAGCTCACCACTAGCGGGGGGCCCCTCCTACAATGAGCAGTTCTTC
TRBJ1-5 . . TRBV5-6 CASSFLNQPQHF TGTGCCAGCAGCTTCCTTAATCAGCCCCAGCATTTT
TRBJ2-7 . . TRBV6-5 CASTFNLEQYF TGTGCCAGCACCTTTAACCTCGAGCAGTACTTC
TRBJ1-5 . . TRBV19 CASSMWFGESNQPQHF TGTGCCAGTAGTATGTGGTTCGGGGAAAGCAATCAGCCCCAGCATTTT
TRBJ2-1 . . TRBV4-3 CASSQFSGRDNEQFF TGCGCCAGCAGCCAGTTTTCAGGGCGGGATAATGAGCAGTTCTTC
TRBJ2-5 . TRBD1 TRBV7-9 CASSPDRVEETQYF TGTGCCAGCAGCCCAGACAGGGTGGAAGAGACCCAGTACTTC
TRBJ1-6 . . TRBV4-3 CASSQDNSLSPLHF TGCGCCAGCAGCCAAGATAACAGTCTGTCACCCCTCCACTTT
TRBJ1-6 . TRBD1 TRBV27 CASSLMDRDSPLHF TGTGCCAGCAGTTTAATGGACAGGGATTCACCCCTCCACTTT
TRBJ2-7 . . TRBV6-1 CASSEVVGRLAEQYF TGTGCCAGCAGTGAAGTCGTCGGTAGACTGGCCGAGCAGTACTTC
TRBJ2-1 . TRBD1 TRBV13 CASSLRLGTGGNEQFF TGTGCCAGCAGCTTAAGGTTAGGGACAGGGGGCAATGAGCAGTTCTTC
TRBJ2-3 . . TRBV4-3 CASSQGGGTDTQYF TGCGCCAGCAGCCAGGGGGGTGGGACAGATACGCAGTATTTT
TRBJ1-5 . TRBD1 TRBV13 CASSRRQGSQPQHF TGTGCCAGCAGCCGCCGACAGGGTAGTCAGCCCCAGCATTTT
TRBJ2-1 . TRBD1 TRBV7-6 CASSLEGAGNEQFF TGTGCCAGCAGCTTAGAGGGGGCAGGAAATGAGCAGTTCTTC
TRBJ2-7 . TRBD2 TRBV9 CASSEDAGTSGSYEQYF TGTGCCAGCAGCGAGGACGCCGGGACTAGCGGCTCCTACGAGCAGTACTTC
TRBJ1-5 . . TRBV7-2 CASSFPTVPGAQPQHF TGTGCCAGCAGCTTCCCAACTGTTCCAGGCGCCCAGCCCCAGCATTTT
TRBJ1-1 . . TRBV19 CASSSLTGSSNTEAFF TGTGCCAGTAGTTCTTTGACAGGATCTTCGAACACTGAAGCTTTCTTT
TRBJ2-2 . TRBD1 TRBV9 CASRGQGNTGELFF TGTGCCAGCAGAGGACAGGGAAACACCGGGGAGCTGTTTTTT
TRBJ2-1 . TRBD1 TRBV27 CASSIGQGRYNEQFF TGTGCCAGCAGTATCGGACAGGGTCGGTACAATGAGCAGTTCTTC
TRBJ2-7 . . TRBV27 CASSPVSLSYEQYF TGTGCCAGCAGTCCTGTTAGTCTCTCCTACGAGCAGTACTTC
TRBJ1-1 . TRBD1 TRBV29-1 CSAIGQGEAEAFF TGCAGCGCCATAGGACAGGGTGAGGCTGAAGCTTTCTTT
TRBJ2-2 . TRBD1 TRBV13 CASRLEGQGARTGELFF TGTGCCAGCAGACTAGAGGGGCAGGGGGCAAGGACCGGGGAGCTGTTTTTT
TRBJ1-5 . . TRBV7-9 CASSLAGSSNQPQHF TGTGCCAGCAGCTTAGCTGGCAGTAGCAATCAGCCCCAGCATTTT
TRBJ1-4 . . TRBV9 CASSVSGLDEKLFF TGTGCCAGCAGCGTCAGTGGGTTGGATGAAAAACTGTTTTTT
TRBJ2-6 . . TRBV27 CASRIGGYSGANVLTF TGTGCCAGCAGAATAGGCGGCTACTCTGGGGCCAACGTCCTGACTTTC
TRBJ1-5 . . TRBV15 CATSEPGPGYQPQHF TGTGCCACCAGCGAACCGGGGCCAGGGTATCAGCCCCAGCATTTT
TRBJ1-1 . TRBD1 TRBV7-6 CAIRGLGTEAFF TGTGCCATCAGGGGGCTTGGGACTGAAGCTTTCTTT
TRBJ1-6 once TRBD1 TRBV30 CASLGTGIYNSPLHF TGTGCCTCCCTAGGGACAGGAATCTATAATTCACCCCTCCACTTT
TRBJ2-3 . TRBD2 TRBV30 CAWSVLAVDTQYF TGTGCCTGGAGTGTACTAGCGGTAGATACGCAGTATTTT
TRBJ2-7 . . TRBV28 CASSPASYEQYF TGTGCCAGCAGTCCAGCCTCTTACGAGCAGTACTTC
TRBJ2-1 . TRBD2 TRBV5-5 CASSLRTTSVFYNEQFF TGTGCCAGCAGCCTAAGAACGACTAGCGTTTTTTACAATGAGCAGTTCTTC
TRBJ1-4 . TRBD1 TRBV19 CASSSGQGLNEKLFF TGTGCCAGTAGTTCTGGACAGGGTCTTAATGAAAAACTGTTTTTT
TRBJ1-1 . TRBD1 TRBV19 CASSPQGRTEAFF TGTGCCAGTAGTCCACAGGGGAGAACTGAAGCTTTCTTT
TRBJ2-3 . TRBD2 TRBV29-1 CSVEKGTSGSGTSTDTQYF TGCAGCGTGGAAAAAGGGACTAGCGGGAGTGGAACTAGCACAGATACGCAGTATTTT
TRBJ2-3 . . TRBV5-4 CASRFLGAATDTQYF TGTGCCAGCAGGTTCCTGGGAGCGGCCACAGATACGCAGTATTTT